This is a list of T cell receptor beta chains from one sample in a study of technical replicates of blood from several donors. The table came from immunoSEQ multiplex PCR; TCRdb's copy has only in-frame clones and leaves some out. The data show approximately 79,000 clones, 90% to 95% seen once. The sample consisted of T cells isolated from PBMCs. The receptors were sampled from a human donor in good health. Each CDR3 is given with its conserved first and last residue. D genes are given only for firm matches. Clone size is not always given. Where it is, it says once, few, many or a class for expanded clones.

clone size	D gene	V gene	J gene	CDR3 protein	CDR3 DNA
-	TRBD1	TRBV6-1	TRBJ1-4	CASRAGTGSEKLFF	TGTGCCAGCAGAGCCGGGACAGGGAGTGAAAAACTGTTTTTT
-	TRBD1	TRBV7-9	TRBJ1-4	CASSPPGQGSEKLFF	TGTGCCAGCAGCCCCCCGGGACAGGGGAGTGAAAAACTGTTTTTT
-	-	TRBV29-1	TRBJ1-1	CSAREGNTEAFF	TGCAGCGCGCGAGAGGGAAACACTGAAGCTTTCTTT
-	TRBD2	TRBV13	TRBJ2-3	CASSNLKRELGTQYF	TGTGCCAGCAGCAATCTAAAGCGGGAGCTCGGTACGCAGTATTTT
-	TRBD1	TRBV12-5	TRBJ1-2	CASGLEQGDNRNGYTF	TGTGCTAGTGGTTTGGAACAGGGGGATAATCGGAATGGCTACACCTTC
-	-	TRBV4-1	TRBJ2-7	CASSPGPGRTIFSYEQYF	TGCGCCAGCAGCCCGGGACCAGGGAGGACGATATTTTCCTACGAGCAGTACTTC
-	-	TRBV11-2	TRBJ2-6	CASRTTSGANVLTF	TGTGCCAGCAGAACTACCTCTGGGGCCAACGTCCTGACTTTC
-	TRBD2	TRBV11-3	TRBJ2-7	CASSPGLAGAPYF	TGTGCCAGCAGCCCGGGACTAGCGGGAGCTCCGTACTTC
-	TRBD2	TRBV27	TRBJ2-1	CASLPLAGAYNEQFF	TGTGCCAGCCTTCCCTTAGCGGGAGCCTACAATGAGCAGTTCTTC
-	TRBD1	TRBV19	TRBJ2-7	CASSTATGINEQYF	TGTGCCAGTAGTACTGCGACAGGGATTAACGAGCAGTACTTC
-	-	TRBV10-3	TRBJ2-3	CAISGRDTDTQYF	TGTGCCATCAGTGGGAGGGACACAGATACGCAGTATTTT
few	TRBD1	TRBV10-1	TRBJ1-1	CASTGTGGRKAFF	TGCGCCAGCACCGGGACAGGGGGCAGAAAAGCTTTCTTT
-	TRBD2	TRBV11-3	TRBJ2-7	CASSVIAGVSEQYF	TGTGCCAGCAGCGTAATAGCGGGAGTTTCCGAGCAGTACTTC
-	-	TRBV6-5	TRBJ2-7	CASSRWTALTYEQYF	TGTGCCAGCAGCCGCTGGACAGCCTTAACCTACGAGCAGTACTTC
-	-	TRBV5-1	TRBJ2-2	CASSATGTGELFF	TGCGCCAGCAGCGCGACAGGCACCGGGGAGCTGTTTTTT
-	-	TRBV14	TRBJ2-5	CASSPLEETQYF	TGTGCCAGCAGCCCTCTCGAAGAGACCCAGTACTTC
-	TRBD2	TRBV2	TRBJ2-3	CASLALAGGFITDTQYF	TGTGCCAGCCTAGCACTAGCGGGAGGGTTTATCACAGATACGCAGTATTTT
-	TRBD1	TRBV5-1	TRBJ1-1	CASSYTGGDTEAFF	TGCGCCAGCAGCTATACAGGGGGGGACACTGAAGCTTTCTTT
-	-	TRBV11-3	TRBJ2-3	CASSIHGDTQYF	TGTGCCAGCAGCATTCACGGGGATACGCAGTATTTT
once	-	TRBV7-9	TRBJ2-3	CASSLSSPTTDTQYF	TGTGCCAGCAGCTTATCTAGCCCCACAACAGATACGCAGTATTTT
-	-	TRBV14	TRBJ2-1	CASSQEGLASPSIYNEQFF	TGTGCCAGCAGCCAAGAAGGCCTAGCCTCCCCATCGATCTACAATGAGCAGTTCTTC
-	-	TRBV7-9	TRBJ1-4	CASSDTGVPGFEKLFF	TGTGCCAGCAGCGATACGGGGGTCCCAGGATTTGAAAAACTGTTTTTT
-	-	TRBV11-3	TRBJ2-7	CASSLGSGRTYEQYF	TGTGCCAGCAGCTTAGGGAGCGGAAGAACCTACGAGCAGTACTTC
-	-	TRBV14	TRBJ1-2	CASSQVNRENGYTF	TGTGCCAGCAGCCAAGTAAACAGGGAGAATGGCTACACCTTC
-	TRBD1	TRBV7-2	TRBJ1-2	CASSSLDRDGGYTF	TGTGCCAGCAGCTCACTAGACAGGGACGGTGGCTACACCTTC
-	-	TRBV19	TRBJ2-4	CASTPRGKGNIQYF	TGTGCCAGTACCCCCCGGGGAAAAGGAAACATTCAGTACTTC
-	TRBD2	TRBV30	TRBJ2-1	CALTSGRGDEQFF	TGTGCCTTAACTAGCGGGAGGGGCGATGAGCAGTTCTTC
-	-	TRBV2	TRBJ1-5	CASTTGRDQPQHF	TGTGCCAGCACGACAGGACGGGATCAGCCCCAGCATTTT
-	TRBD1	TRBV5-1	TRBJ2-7	CASSPSGQVSSYEQYF	TGCGCCAGCAGCCCTTCCGGACAGGTTAGCTCCTACGAGCAGTACTTC
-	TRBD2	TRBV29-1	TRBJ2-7	CSATLARYEQYF	TGCAGCGCAACACTAGCGAGGTACGAGCAGTACTTC
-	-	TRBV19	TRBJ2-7	CASSIQGYEQYF	TGTGCCAGTAGTATACAGGGTTACGAGCAGTACTTC
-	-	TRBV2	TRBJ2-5	CASSGPETQYF	TGTGCCAGCAGTGGGCCCGAGACCCAGTACTTC
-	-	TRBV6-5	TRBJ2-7	CASTSGSYEQYF	TGTGCCAGCACCTCAGGGTCCTACGAGCAGTACTTC
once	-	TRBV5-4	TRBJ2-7	CASSRSYEQYF	TGTGCCAGCAGCCGCTCCTACGAGCAGTACTTC
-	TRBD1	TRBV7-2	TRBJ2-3	CASNNEGARADTQYF	TGTGCCAGCAATAACGAGGGGGCGCGGGCAGATACGCAGTATTTT
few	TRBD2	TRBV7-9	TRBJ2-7	CASSPTGLLSYEQYF	TGTGCCAGCAGTCCAACGGGACTACTCTCCTACGAGCAGTACTTC
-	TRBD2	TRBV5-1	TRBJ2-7	CASSWTSNTYEQYF	TGCGCCAGCAGCTGGACTAGCAACACCTACGAGCAGTACTTC
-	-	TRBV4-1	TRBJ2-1	CASSQPAYKQFF	TGCGCCAGCAGCCAACCCGCCTATAAGCAGTTCTTC
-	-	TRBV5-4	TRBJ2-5	CASSLVQGSLQETQYF	TGTGCCAGCAGCTTGGTACAGGGATCCCTCCAAGAGACCCAGTACTTC
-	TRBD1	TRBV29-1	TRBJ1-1	CSVGQENTEAFF	TGCAGCGTGGGACAGGAGAACACTGAAGCTTTCTTT
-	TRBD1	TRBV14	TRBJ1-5	CASSLRLQGADQPQHF	TGTGCCAGCAGCCTTCGATTACAGGGGGCCGATCAGCCCCAGCATTTT
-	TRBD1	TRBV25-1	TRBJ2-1	CASSKQGIEAYNEQFF	TGTGCCAGCAGTAAACAGGGGATTGAGGCCTACAATGAGCAGTTCTTC
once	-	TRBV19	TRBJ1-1	CASSFRTEAFF	TGTGCCAGTAGCTTTCGGACTGAAGCTTTCTTT
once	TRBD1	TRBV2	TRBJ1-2	CASSIDPGQGGYGYTF	TGTGCCAGCAGTATAGATCCGGGACAGGGAGGATATGGCTACACCTTC
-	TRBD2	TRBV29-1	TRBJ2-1	CSVHRTSGRNEQFF	TGCAGCGTACATAGGACTAGCGGGAGAAATGAGCAGTTCTTC